This entry is about one TCR beta chain. This clonotype was seen ten or more times. Its antigen is not yet known. No per-base quality is available; no much larger clone lies one base away. Ophthalmopathy patients had moderately to severely active disease, Clinical Activity Score of at least 3, NOSPECS grade of at least 4, and duration under 3 months. Any patient with an uncontrolled infection, another autoimmune disease, pregnancy or lactation was excluded. Clinical symptoms, serum thyroxine and TRAb, thyroid ultrasound, and orbital computed tomography formed the basis for the diagnoses. PBMCs were separated from roughly 9.3 ml of fresh peripheral blood using Ficoll-Paque density gradient centrifugation. Total RNA was extracted with Trizol reagent, and quality was checked on an Agilent 2100 Bioanalyzer. The data were obtained in a study of T cells in Graves' hyperthyroidism and ophthalmopathy (dated by TCRdb to about 2019). Regarding the complete study: Peripheral blood samples were taken at initial diagnosis, before any treatment was given. Whether ophthalmopathy could be predicted prospectively was tested in an independent validation cohort made up of under 20 hyperthyroidism patients plus 17 patients who later progressed to ophthalmopathy. The study also compared thyroid tissue and blood T-cell repertoires from about 6 Graves' hyperthyroidism patients. According to the paper, TCR Vbeta CDR3 sequencing was carried out on more than 120 peripheral blood samples, which came from some 41 ophthalmopathy, around 75 hyperthyroidism and approximately 17 progressor patients. A discovery cohort of about 96 patients, about 40 with Graves' ophthalmopathy and 57 with stable Graves' hyperthyroidism, was used to find distinguishing TCR V-J signatures. Following sampling, methimazole starting at 30 mg daily was given to hyperthyroidism patients, and high-dose intravenous methylprednisolone was given to ophthalmopathy patients. The approximately 95 discovery patients were divided at random into training and test sets in a 7:3 ratio.

Study-level results and caveats: Ophthalmopathy was separated from stable hyperthyroidism by a 13 V-J signature model, with around 88% sensitivity and about 81% specificity obtained in cross-validation and 80%/75% obtained in testing. During validation, the model predicted progression to ophthalmopathy a median of around six months ahead of onset, with more than 55% sensitivity and 72.22% specificity. Sample size was not statistically predetermined, and investigators were not blinded to group allocation. Most expanded thyroid clonotypes (frequency above 0.001) were also detected in blood, a finding suggesting that blood repertoires may reflect thyroid immune responses.

CDR1 and CDR2 are read off the germline V gene (reference sequence) as GTSNPN and SVGIG. Spanning cysteine to phenylalanine, the CDR3 consists of 15 amino acids. CDR3 DNA is the only sequence kept; it has 45 bases, read in frame from the first base. Trimming removed 4 bases from V and 4 bases from J; the gene matches leave 6 bases unexplained. Amplification of TCR beta CDR3 regions was carried out from RNA transcripts. For the first round of RT-PCR on the TCR CDR3, the HTBI primer set was used together with the Qiagen OneStep RT-PCR kit. The libraries were constructed in a second round of multiplex PCR and then size-selected and purified. Sequencing of the libraries was done on an Illumina HiSeq2000 using paired-end 100 bp reads. On the authors' methods: SOAPnuke was used to process the raw data, with reads discarded if the reads contained adapters or uncalled bases, had a mean Phred below 15, or lacked an exact constant-primer or identifier match. COPE v1.2.5 was used to merge the high-quality paired reads, and each unique nucleotide sequence was defined as a clonotype. MiTCR v1.1 was used to align clonotypes to the IMGT TRBV, TRBD and TRBJ reference segments. Analysis was restricted to V-J combinations with a frequency above 0.0001, which covered approximately 99% of repertoires. A TCS score was defined as the ratio of F50 (clonal expansion) to E x V (chaos), with BLOSUM62-based TCRdist applied between CDR3 peptides within each V-J. Welch's t-statistics and random forest reduced around 550 V-J features to roughly 13, which were used in a naive Bayes classifier (R e1071). TCRdb handled the public reads itself, with Q25 trimming in fastp and clone calling in MiXCR, and kept productive beta chains. Each entry is one CDR3 protein sequence, shown with its most common DNA and genes. The V and J calls here are based on TCRdb, not the publication. This sample comprises hundreds of thousands of distinct CDR3 sequences, 13% to 15% of them detected only once. The ten largest clones take up approximately 12% of the sample.

This receptor was obtained from a woman aged 45 to 65 with Graves' ophthalmopathy. The specimen sequenced was blood. The sequence is built from TRBV30 and TRBJ2-1; 11 bases in the junction line up with TRBD2. CDR3 loop: CAWTSLAGVYNEQFF. The sequenced DNA is TGTGCCTGGACCTCACTAGCGGGAGTGTACAATGAGCAGTTCTTC.